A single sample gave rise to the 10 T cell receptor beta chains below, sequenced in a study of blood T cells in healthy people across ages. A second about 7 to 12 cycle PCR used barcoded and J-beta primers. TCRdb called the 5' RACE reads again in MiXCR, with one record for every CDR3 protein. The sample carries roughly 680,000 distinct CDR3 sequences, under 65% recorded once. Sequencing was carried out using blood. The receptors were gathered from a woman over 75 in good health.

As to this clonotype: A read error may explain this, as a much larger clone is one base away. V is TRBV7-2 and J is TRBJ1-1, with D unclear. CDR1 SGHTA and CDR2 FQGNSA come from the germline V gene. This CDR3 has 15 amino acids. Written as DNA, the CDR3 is TGTGCCAGCAGCATCACCGGGGATAGGAGCACTGGAGCTTTCTTT. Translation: CASSITGDRSTGAFF.

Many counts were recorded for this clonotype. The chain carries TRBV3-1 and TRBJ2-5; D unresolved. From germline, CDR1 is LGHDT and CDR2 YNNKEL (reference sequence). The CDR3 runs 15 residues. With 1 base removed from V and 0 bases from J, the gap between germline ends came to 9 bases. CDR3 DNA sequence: TGTGCCAGCAGCCAAGGACGGCCGTACCAAGAGACCCAGTACTTC. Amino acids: CASSQGRPYQETQYF.

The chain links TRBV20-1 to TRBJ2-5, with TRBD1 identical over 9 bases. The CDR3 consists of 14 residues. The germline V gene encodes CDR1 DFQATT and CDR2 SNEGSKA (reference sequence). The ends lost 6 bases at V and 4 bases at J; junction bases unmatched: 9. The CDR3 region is CSATDRGVRETQYF. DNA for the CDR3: TGCAGTGCCACGGACAGGGGCGTTCGAGAGACCCAGTACTTC.

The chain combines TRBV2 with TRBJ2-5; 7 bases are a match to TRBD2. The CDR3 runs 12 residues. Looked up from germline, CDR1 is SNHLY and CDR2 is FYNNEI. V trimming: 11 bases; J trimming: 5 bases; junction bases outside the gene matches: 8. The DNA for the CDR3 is TGTGCCGGGGAGGGCGAGACGGAGACCCAGTACTTC. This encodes CAGEGETETQYF. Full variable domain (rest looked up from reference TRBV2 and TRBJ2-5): EPEVTQTPSHQVTQMGQEVILRCVPISNHLYFYWYRQILGQKVEFLVSFYNNEISEKSEIFDDQFSVERPDGSNFTLKIRSTKLEDSAMYFCAGEGETETQYFGPGTRLLVL.

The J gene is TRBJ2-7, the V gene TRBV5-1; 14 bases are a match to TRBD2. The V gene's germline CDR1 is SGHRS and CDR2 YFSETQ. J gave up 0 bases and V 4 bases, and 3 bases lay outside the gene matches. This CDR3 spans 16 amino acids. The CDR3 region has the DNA TGCGCCAGCAGCCCGGGACTAGCGGGGGACTCCTACGAGCAGTACTTC. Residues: CASSPGLAGDSYEQYF.

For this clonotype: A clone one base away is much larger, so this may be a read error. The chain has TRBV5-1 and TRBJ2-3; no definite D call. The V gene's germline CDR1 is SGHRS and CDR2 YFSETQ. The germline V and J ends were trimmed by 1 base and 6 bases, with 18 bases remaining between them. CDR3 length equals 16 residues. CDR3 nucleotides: TGCGCCAGCAGCTTGAAAGGCGGCGCTGTATCGGATACGCAGTATTTT. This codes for CASSLKGGAVSDTQYF.

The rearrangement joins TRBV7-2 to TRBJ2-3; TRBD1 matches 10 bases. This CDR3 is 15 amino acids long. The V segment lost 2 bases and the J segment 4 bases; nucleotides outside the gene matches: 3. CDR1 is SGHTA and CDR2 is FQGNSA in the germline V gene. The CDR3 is CASSLSGTGADTQYF. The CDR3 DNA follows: TGTGCCAGCAGCTTATCTGGGACAGGGGCAGATACGCAGTATTTT.

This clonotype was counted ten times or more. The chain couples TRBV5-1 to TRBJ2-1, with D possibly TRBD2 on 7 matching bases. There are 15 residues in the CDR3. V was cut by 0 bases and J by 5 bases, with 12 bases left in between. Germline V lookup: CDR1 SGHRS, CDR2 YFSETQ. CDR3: CASSLEQGGHNEQFF. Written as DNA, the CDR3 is TGCGCCAGCAGCTTGGAACAGGGAGGGCACAATGAGCAGTTCTTC. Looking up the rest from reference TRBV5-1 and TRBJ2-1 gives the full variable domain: KAGVTQTPRYLIKTRGQQVTLSCSPISGHRSVSWYQQTPGQGLQFLFEYFSETQRNKGNFPGRFSGRQFSNSRSEMNVSTLELGDSALYLCASSLEQGGHNEQFFGPGTRLTVL.

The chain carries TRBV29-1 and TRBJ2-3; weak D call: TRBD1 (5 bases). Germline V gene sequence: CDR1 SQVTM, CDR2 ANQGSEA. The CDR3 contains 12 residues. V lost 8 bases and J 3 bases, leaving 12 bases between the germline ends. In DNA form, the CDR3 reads TGCAGCTATACTTCAGGGACAGATACGCAGTATTTT. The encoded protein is CSYTSGTDTQYF.

CDR3 sequence: CASSYSASLNSPLHF. The CDR3 bases are TGTGCCAGCAGTTACTCAGCCAGCCTAAATTCACCCCTCCACTTT. The chain joins TRBV6-5 to TRBJ1-6; D is uncertain. CDR1 and CDR2 (germline): MNHEY, SVGAGI. This CDR3 is built from 15 residues. V was trimmed by 0 bases and J by 7 bases, leaving 10 bases between them.